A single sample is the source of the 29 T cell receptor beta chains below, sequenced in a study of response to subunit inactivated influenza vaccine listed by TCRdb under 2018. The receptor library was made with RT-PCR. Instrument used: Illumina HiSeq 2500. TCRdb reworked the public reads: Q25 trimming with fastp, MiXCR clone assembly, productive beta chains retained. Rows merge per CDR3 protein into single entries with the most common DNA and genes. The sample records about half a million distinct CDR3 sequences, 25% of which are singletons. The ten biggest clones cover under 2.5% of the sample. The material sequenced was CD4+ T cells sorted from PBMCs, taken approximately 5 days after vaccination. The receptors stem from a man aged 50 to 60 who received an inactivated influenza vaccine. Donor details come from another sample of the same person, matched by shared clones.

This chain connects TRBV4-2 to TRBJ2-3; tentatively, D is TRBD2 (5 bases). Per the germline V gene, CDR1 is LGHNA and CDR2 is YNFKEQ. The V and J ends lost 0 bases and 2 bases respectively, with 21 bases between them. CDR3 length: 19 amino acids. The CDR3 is CASSQDLTPRYRDTDTQYF. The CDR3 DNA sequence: TGTGCCAGCAGCCAAGATCTAACGCCGAGGTACCGGGACACAGATACGCAGTATTTT.

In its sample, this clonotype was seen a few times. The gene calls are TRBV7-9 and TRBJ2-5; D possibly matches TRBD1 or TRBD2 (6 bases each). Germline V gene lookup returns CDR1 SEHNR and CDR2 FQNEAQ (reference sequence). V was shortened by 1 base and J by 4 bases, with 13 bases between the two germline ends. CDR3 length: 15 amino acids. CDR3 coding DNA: TGTGCCAGCAGCTTAGGTCTACAGGGAGGAGAGACCCAGTACTTC. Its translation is CASSLGLQGGETQYF.

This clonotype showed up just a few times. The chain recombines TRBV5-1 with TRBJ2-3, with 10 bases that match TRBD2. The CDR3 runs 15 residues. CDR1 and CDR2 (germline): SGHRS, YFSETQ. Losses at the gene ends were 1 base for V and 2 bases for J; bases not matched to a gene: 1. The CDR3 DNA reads TGCGCCAGCAGCTTGAGCGGGAGGGTCACAGATACGCAGTATTTT. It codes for CASSLSGRVTDTQYF.

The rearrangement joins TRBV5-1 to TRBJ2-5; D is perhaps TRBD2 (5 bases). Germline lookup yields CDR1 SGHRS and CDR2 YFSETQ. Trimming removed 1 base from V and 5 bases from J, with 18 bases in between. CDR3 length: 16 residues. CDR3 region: CASSLSGSGVMETQYF. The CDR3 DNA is TGCGCCAGCAGCTTGAGCGGTAGTGGGGTTATGGAGACCCAGTACTTC.

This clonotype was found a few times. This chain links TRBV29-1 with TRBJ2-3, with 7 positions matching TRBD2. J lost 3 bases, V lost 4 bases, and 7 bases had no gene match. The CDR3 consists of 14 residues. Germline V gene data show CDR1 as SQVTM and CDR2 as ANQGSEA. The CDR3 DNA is TGCAGCGTTGCGGCTAGCGGTCTTACAGATACGCAGTATTTT. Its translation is CSVAASGLTDTQYF.

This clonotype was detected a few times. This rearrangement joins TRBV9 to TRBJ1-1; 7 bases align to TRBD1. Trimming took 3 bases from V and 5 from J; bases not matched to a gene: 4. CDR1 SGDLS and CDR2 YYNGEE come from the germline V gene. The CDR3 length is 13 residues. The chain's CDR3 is CASSAGQWTEAFF. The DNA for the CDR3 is TGTGCCAGCAGCGCGGGACAGTGGACTGAAGCTTTCTTT. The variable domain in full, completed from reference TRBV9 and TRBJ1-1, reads DSGVTQTPKHLITATGQRVTLRCSPRSGDLSVYWYQQSLDQGLQFLIQYYNGEERAKGNILERFSAQQFPDLHSELNLSSLELGDSALYFCASSAGQWTEAFFGQGTRLTVV.

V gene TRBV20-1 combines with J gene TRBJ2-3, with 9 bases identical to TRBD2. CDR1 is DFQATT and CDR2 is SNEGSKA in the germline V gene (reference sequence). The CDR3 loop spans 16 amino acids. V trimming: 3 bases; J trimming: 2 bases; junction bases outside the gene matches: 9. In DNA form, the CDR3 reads TGCAGTGCTAGGAGGGCGGGAGGGGTTATCACAGATACGCAGTATTTT. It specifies CSARRAGGVITDTQYF.

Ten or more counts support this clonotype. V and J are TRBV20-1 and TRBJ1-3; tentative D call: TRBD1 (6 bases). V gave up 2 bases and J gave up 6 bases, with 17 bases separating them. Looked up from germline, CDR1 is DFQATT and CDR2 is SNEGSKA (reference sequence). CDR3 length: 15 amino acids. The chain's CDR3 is CSARPTDSHPNTIYF. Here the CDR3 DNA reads TGCAGTGCTAGACCAACGGACAGCCACCCAAACACCATATATTTT.

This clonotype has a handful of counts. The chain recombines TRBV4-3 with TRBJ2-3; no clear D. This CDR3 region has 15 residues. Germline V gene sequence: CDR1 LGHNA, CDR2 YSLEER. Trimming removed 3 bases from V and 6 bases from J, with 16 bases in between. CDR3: CASSQEFPARDTQYF. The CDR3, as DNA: TGCGCCAGCAGCCAGGAATTCCCTGCCCGGGATACGCAGTATTTT.

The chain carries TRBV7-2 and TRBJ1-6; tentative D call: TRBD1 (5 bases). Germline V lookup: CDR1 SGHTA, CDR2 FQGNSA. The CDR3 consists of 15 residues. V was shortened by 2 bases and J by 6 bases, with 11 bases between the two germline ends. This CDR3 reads CASSLTGGSNSPLHF. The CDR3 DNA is TGTGCCAGCAGCTTAACGGGGGGTTCTAATTCACCCCTCCACTTT.

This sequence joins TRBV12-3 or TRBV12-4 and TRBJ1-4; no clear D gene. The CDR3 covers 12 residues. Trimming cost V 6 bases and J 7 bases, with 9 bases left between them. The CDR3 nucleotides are TGTGCCAGCAGGCGCTATGGTGAAAAACTGTTTTTT. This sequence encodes CASRRYGEKLFF.

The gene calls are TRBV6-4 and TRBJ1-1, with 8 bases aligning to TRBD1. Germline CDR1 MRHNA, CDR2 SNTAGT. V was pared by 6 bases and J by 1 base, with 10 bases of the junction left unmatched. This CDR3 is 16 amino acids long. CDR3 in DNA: TGTGCCAGCAGCGTCTCCCCCGGGACAGGGAACACTGAAGCTTTCTTT. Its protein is CASSVSPGTGNTEAFF.

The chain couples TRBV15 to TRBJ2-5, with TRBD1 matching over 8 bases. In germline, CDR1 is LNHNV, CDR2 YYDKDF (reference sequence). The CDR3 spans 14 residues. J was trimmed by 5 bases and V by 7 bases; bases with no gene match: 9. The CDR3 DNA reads TGTGCCACCACCCGGGACAGGACAGGGGAGACCCAGTACTTC. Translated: CATTRDRTGETQYF.

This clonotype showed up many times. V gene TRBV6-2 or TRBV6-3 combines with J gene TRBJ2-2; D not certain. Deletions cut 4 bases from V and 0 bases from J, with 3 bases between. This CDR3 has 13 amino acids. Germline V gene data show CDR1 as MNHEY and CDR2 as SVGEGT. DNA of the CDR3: TGTGCCAGCAGTTTCGCGAACACCGGGGAGCTGTTTTTT. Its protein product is CASSFANTGELFF.

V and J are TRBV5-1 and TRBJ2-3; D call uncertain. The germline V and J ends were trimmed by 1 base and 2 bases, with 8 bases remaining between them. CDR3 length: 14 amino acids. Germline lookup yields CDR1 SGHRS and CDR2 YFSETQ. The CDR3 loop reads CASSLSRLTDTQYF. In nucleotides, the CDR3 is TGCGCCAGCAGCTTGTCTAGACTCACAGATACGCAGTATTTT. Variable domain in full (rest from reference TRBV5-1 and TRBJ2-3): KAGVTQTPRYLIKTRGQQVTLSCSPISGHRSVSWYQQTPGQGLQFLFEYFSETQRNKGNFPGRFSGRQFSNSRSEMNVSTLELGDSALYLCASSLSRLTDTQYFGPGTRLTVL.

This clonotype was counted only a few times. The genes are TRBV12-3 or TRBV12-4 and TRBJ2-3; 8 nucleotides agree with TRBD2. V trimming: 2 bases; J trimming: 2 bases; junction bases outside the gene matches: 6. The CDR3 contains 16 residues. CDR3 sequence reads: CASSLRASGYTDTQYF. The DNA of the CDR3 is TGTGCCAGCAGTTTACGGGCTAGCGGGTACACAGATACGCAGTATTTT.

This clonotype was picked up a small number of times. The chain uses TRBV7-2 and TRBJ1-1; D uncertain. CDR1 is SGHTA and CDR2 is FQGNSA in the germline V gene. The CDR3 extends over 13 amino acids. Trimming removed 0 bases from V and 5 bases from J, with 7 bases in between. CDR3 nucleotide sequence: TGTGCCAGCAGCTTAGCGCGGAAGACTGAAGCTTTCTTT. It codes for CASSLARKTEAFF.

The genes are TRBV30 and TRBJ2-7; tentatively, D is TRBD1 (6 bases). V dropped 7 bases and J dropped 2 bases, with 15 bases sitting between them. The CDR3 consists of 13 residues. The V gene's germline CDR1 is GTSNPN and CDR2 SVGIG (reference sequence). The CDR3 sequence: CASKTGSPYEQYF. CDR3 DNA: TGTGCCTCCAAGACAGGTTCCCCCTACGAGCAGTACTTC.

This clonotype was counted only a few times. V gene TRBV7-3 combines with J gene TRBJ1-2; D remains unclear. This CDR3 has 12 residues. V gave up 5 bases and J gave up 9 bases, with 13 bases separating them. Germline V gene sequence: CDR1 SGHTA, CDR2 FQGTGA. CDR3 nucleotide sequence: TGTGCCAGCAGCCCTGGGTCGGGTCGCTACACCTTC. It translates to CASSPGSGRYTF. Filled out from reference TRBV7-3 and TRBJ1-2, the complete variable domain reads GAGVSQTPSNKVTEKGKYVELRCDPISGHTALYWYRQSLGQGPEFLIYFQGTGAADDSGLPNDRFFAVRPEGSVSTLKIQRTERGDSAVYLCASSPGSGRYTFGSGTRLTVV.

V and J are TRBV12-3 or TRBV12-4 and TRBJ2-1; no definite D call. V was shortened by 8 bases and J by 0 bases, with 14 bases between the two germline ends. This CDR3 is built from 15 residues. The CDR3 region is CASGRVFFSYNEQFF. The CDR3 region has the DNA TGTGCCAGCGGACGAGTTTTTTTCTCCTACAATGAGCAGTTCTTC.

CDR3: CASSQGGDEQYF. The CDR3 region has the DNA TGCGCCAGCAGCCAGGGTGGCGACGAGCAGTACTTC. V and J are TRBV5-1 and TRBJ2-7; D is perhaps TRBD1 (5 bases). CDR3 length equals 12 residues. Trimming stripped 4 bases from V and 5 bases from J, with 10 bases between. CDR1 is SGHRS, CDR2 YFSETQ, per germline.

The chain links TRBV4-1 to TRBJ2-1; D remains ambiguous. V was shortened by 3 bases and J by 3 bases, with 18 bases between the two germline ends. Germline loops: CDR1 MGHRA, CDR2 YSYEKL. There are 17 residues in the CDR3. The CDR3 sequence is CASSQITTPGFYNEQFF. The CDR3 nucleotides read TGCGCCAGCAGCCAGATCACTACGCCGGGTTTCTACAATGAGCAGTTCTTC.

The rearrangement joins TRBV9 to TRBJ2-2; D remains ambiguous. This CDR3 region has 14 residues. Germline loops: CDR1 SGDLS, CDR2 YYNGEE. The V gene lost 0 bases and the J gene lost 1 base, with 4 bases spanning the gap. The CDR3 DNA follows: TGTGCCAGCAGCGTAGGCCTGAACACCGGGGAGCTGTTTTTT. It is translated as CASSVGLNTGELFF.

The DNA of the CDR3 is TGTGCCAGCAGGGCGGGGACTAGCCATGCCTACAATGAGCAGTTCTTC. It specifies CASRAGTSHAYNEQFF. The chain joins TRBV12-3 or TRBV12-4 to TRBJ2-1; 9 bases align to TRBD2. The length of the CDR3 is 16 residues. Trimming cost V 6 bases and J 2 bases; bases outside gene matches: 8.

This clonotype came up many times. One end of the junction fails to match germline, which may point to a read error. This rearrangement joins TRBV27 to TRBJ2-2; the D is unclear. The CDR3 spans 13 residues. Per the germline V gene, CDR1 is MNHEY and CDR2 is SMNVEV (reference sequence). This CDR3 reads CASSFGNTGELFF. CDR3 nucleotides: TGCGCCAGCAGCTTCGGGAACACCGGGGAGCTGTTTTTT.

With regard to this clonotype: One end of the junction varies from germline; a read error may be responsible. CDR3 DNA: TGTGCCAGCAGCCCGAGAACTGCAGCTTTCTTT. This codes for CASSPRTAAFF. The chain employs TRBV28 and TRBJ1-1; D unclear. From germline, CDR1 is MDHEN and CDR2 SYDVKM. The CDR3 extends over 11 amino acids.

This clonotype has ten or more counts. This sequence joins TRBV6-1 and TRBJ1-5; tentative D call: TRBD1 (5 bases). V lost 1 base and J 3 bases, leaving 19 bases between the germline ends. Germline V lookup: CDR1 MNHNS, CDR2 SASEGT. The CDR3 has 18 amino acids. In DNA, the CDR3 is TGTGCCAGCAGTGAAGACAGGAAATCGTCGCTTAACAATCAGCCCCAGCATTTT. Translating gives CASSEDRKSSLNNQPQHF.

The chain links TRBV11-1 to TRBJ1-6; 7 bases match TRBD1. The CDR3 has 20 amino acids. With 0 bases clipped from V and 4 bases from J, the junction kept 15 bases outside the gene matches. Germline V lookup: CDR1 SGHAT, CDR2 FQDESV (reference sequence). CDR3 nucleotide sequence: TGTGCCAGCAGCTTAGCCCGGACAGGCCGCGGACGTCCTTATAATTCACCCCTCCACTTT. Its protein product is CASSLARTGRGRPYNSPLHF. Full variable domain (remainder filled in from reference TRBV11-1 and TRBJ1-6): EAEVAQSPRYKITEKSQAVAFWCDPISGHATLYWYRQILGQGPELLVQFQDESVVDDSQLPKDRFSAERLKGVDSTLKIQPAELGDSAMYLCASSLARTGRGRPYNSPLHFGNGTRLTVT.

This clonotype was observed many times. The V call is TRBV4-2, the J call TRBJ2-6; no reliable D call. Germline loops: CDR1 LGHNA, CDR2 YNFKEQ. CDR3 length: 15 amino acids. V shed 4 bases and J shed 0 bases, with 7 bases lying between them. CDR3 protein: CASSPANSGANVLTF. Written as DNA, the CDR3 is TGTGCCAGCAGCCCAGCAAACTCTGGGGCCAACGTCCTGACTTTC.